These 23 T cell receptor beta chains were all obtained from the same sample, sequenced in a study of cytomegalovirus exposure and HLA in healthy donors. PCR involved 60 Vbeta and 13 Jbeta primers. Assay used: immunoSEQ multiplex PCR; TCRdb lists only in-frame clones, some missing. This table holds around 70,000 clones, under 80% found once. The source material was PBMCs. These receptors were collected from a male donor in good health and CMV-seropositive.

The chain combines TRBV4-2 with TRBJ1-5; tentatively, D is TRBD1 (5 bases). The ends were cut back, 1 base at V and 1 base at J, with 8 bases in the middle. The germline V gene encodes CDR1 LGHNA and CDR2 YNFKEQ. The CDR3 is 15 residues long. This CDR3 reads CASSQARASNQPQHF. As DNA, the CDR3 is TGTGCCAGCAGCCAAGCCAGGGCGAGCAATCAGCCCCAGCATTTT.

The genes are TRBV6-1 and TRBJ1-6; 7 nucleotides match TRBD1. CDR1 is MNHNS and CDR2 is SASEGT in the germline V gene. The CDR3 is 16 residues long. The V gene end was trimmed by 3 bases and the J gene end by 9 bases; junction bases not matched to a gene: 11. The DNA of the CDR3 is TGTGCCAGCAGTGATCTGCAGGGGGGTCTAGGTTCACCCCTCCACTTT. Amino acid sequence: CASSDLQGGLGSPLHF.

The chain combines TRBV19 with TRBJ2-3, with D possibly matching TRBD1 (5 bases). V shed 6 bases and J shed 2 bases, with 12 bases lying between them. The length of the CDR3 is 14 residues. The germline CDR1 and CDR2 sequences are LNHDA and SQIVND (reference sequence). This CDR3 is CASSDLGLTDTQYF. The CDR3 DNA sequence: TGTGCCAGTAGCGACCTGGGGCTCACAGATACGCAGTATTTT. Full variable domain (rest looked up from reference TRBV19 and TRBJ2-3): DGGITQSPKYLFRKEGQNVTLSCEQNLNHDAMYWYRQDPGQGLRLIYYSQIVNDFQKGDIAEGYSVSREKKESFPLTVTSAQKNPTAFYLCASSDLGLTDTQYFGPGTRLTVL.

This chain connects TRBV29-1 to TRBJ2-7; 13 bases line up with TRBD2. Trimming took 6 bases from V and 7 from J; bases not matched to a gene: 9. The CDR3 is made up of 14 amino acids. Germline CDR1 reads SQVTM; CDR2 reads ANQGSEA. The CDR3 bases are TGCAGCGTCACTCGGACTAGCGGGAGAGGTGAGCAGTACTTC. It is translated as CSVTRTSGRGEQYF.

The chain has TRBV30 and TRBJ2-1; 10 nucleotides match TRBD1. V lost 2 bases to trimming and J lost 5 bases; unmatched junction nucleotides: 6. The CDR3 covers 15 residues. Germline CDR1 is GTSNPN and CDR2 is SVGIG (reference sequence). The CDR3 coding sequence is TGTGCCTGGAGTACGGGGACAGGGGCCCACAATGAGCAGTTCTTC. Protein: CAWSTGTGAHNEQFF.

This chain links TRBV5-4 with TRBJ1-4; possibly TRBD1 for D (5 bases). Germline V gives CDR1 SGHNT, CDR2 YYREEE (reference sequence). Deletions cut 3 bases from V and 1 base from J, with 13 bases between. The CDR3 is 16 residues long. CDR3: CASSSGAGLTNEKLFF. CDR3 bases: TGTGCCAGCAGCTCTGGGGCAGGGCTAACTAATGAAAAACTGTTTTTT.

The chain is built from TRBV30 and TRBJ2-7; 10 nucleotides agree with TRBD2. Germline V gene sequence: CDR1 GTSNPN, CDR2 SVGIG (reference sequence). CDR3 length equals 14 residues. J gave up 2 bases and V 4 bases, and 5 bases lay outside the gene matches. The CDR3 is CAWKLAGKPYEQYF. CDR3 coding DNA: TGTGCCTGGAAACTAGCGGGAAAACCCTACGAGCAGTACTTC.

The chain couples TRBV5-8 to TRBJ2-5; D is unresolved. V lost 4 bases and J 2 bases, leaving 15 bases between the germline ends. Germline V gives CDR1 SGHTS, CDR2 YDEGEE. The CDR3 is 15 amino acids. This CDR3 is CASSLGHAVQETQYF. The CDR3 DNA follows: TGTGCCAGCAGCCTGGGCCACGCGGTTCAAGAGACCCAGTACTTC. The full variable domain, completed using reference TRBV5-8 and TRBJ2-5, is EAGVTQSPTHLIKTRGQQATLRCSPISGHTSVYWYQQALGLGLQFLLWYDEGEERNRGNFPPRFSGRQFPNYSSELNVNALELEDSALYLCASSLGHAVQETQYFGPGTRLLVL.

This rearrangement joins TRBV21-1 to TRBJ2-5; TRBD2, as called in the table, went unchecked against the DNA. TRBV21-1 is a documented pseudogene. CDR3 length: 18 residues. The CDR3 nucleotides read TGTGCCAGCAGCAATCTCAAACGACTAGCGGGAGGCAGTGAGACCCAGTACTTC. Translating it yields CASSNLKRLAGGSETQYF.

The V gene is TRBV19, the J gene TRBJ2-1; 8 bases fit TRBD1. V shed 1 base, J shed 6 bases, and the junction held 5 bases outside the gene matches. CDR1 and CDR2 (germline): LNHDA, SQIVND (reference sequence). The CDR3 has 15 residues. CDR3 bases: TGTGCCAGTAGTATAGGACAGGGGTGGGTCAATGAGCAGTTCTTC. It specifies CASSIGQGWVNEQFF.

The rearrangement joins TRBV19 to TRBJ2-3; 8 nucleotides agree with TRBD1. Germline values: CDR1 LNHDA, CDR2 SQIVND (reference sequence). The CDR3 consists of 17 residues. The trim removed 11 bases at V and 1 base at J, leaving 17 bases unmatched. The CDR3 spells CACRNPGQGRGTDTQYF. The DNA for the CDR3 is TGTGCCTGCAGAAACCCTGGACAGGGACGGGGCACAGATACGCAGTATTTT.

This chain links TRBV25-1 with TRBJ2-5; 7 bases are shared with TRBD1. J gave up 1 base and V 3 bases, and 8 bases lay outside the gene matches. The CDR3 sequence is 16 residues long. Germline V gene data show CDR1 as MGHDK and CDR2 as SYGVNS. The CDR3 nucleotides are TGTGCCAGCAGTGATCCTGGGACAGAAAGCCAAGAGACCCAGTACTTC. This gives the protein CASSDPGTESQETQYF. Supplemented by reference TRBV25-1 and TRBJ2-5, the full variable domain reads EADIYQTPRYLVIGTGKKITLECSQTMGHDKMYWYQQDPGMELHLIHYSYGVNSTEKGDLSSESTVSRIRTEHFPLTLESARPSHTSQYLCASSDPGTESQETQYFGPGTRLLVL.

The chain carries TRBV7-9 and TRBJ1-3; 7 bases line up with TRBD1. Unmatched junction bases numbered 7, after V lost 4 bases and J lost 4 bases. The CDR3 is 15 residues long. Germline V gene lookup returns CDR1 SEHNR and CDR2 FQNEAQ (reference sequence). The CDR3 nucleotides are TGTGCCAGCAGCTACACAGGGGTCTACGGAAACACCATATATTTT. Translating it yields CASSYTGVYGNTIYF.

The CDR3 DNA is TGTGCCAGCAGACTAGCGGATTATTACGAGCAGTACTTC. This sequence encodes CASRLADYYEQYF. The chain couples TRBV6-1 to TRBJ2-7; 8 positions agree with TRBD2. Germline V gene lookup returns CDR1 MNHNS and CDR2 SASEGT. J was trimmed by 4 bases and V by 6 bases; bases with no gene match: 5. CDR3 length: 13 amino acids.

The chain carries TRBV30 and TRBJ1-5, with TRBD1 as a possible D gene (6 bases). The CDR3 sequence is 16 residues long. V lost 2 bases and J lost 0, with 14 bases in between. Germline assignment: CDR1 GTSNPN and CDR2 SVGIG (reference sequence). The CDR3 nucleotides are TGTGCCTGGAGTCAGGCCGGGACATTTAGCAATCAGCCCCAGCATTTT. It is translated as CAWSQAGTFSNQPQHF.

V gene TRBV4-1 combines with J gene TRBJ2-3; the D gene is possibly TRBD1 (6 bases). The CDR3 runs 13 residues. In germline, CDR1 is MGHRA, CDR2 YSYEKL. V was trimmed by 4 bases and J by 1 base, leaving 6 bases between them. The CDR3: CASSRQGTDTQYF. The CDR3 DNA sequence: TGCGCCAGCAGCCGACAGGGCACAGATACGCAGTATTTT.

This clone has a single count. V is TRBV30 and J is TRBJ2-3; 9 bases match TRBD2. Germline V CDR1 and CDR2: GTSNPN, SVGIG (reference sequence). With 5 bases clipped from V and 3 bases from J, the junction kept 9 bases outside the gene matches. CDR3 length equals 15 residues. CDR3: CAWGGGTSLTDTQYF. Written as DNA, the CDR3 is TGTGCCTGGGGAGGGGGGACTAGCTTGACAGATACGCAGTATTTT.

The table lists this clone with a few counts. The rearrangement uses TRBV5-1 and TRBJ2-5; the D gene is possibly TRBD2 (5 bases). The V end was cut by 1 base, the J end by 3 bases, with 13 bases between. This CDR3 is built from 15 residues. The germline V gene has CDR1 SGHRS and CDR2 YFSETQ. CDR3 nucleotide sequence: TGCGCCAGCAGCTTGAGGCGGTTCGGGAAAGAGACCCAGTACTTC. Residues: CASSLRRFGKETQYF. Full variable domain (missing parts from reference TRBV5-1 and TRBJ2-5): KAGVTQTPRYLIKTRGQQVTLSCSPISGHRSVSWYQQTPGQGLQFLFEYFSETQRNKGNFPGRFSGRQFSNSRSEMNVSTLELGDSALYLCASSLRRFGKETQYFGPGTRLLVL.

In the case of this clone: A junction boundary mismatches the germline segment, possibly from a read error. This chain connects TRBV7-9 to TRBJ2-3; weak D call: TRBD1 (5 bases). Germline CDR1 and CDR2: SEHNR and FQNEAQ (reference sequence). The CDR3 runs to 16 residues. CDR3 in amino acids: CSSIPSYQTVTDTQYF. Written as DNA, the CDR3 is TGTTCCAGCATCCCTTCCTACCAGACAGTCACAGATACGCAGTATTTT.

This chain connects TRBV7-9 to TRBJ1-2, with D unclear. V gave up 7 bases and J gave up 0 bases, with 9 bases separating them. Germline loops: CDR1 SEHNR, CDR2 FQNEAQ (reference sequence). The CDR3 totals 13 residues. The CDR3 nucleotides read TGTGCCAGCACACCCGGGTCTAACTATGGCTACACCTTC. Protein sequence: CASTPGSNYGYTF.

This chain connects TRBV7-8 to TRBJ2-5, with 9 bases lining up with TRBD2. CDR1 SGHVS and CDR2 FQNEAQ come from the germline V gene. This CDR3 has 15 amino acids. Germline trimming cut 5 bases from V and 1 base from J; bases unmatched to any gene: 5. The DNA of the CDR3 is TGTGCCAGCAGCCCGTTGACTAGCGGCCAAGAGACCCAGTACTTC. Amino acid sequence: CASSPLTSGQETQYF.

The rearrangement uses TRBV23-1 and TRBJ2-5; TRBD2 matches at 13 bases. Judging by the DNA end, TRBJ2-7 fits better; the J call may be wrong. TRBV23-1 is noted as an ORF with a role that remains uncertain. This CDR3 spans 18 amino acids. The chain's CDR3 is CASSQSALAGGYGYEQYF. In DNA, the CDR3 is TGCGCCAGCAGTCAATCGGCACTAGCGGGGGGGTACGGCTACGAGCAGTACTTC.

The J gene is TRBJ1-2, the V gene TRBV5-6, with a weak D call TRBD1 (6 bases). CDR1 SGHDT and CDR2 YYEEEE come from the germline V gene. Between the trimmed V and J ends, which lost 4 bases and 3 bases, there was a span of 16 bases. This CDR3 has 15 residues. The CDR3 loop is CASSPAKGGHYGYTF. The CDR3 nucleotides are TGTGCCAGCAGCCCCGCGAAGGGGGGGCACTATGGCTACACCTTC. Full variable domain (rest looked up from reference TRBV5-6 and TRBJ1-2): DAGVTQSPTHLIKTRGQQVTLRCSPKSGHDTVSWYQQALGQGPQFIFQYYEEEERQRGNFPDRFSGHQFPNYSSELNVNALLLGDSALYLCASSPAKGGHYGYTFGSGTRLTVV.